Included here is one TCR beta chain sequence, with context. CDR3 size: 13 residues. The junction had 1 base not matched to a gene; V was cut back by 6 bases and J by 4 bases. The germline V gene has CDR1 MNHEY and CDR2 SMNVEV (reference sequence). This specimen belongs to a study of blood T cell repertoires in COVID-19. Study-level information: The analysed material was cDNA or gDNA that came from T cells, B-cell-depleted T cells, or PBMCs.

As processed by the authors: For nucleated cells, counts were estimated from reference gene primer amplification. Measured with immunoSEQ multiplex PCR; TCRdb has only the in-frame clones, and not every one. V, J and clone size are taken as reported in that table, and D and trimming were inferred from the DNA itself. This sample has fewer than 110,000 clones, with about 88% found just once. Specimen: peripheral blood. The chain uses TRBV27 and TRBJ2-2; 8 bases are a match to TRBD1. The TCR sequence derives from a human donor in a cohort sampled during active COVID-19. This chain's CDR3 is CASRDRATGELFF. CDR3 DNA sequence: TGTGCCAGCAGGGACAGGGCCACCGGGGAGCTGTTTTTT.